This is a list of T cell receptor beta chains from one sample in a study of brain metastases from non-small cell lung cancer. TCRdb keeps only in-frame clones here, not all; method: immunoSEQ multiplex PCR. The table has around 2,500 clones, over 75% seen once. Specimen: primary lung tumor tissue. The receptor set was obtained from a donor at least 40 years old with non-small cell lung cancer. The CDR3 runs from the conserved cysteine through the conserved F or W. The order of the fields is clone size, V gene, J gene, D gene, CDR3 DNA, CDR3 protein. D genes are given only for firm matches. Expanded clones get a size class; other rows say once, few or many, or leave the size out.

.	TRBV28	TRBJ2-7	.	TGTGCCAGCAGTTCTCGGGGACACGCCACCTCAATTGGGAAGTACTTC	CASSSRGHATSIGKYF
.	TRBV7-9	TRBJ1-5	.	TGTGCCAGCAGACTTAAAAGTCAGGCAATCTATAGCAATCAGCCCCAGCATTTT	CASRLKSQAIYSNQPQHF
.	TRBV20-1	TRBJ1-6	.	TGCAGTGCTGGAGAGAATTCACCCCTCCACTTT	CSAGENSPLHF
.	TRBV7-2	TRBJ1-1	.	TGTGCCAGCAGCTTAGATCCAAGGAACACTGAAGCTTTCTTT	CASSLDPRNTEAFF
.	TRBV6-4	TRBJ1-1	.	TGTGCCAGCAGTGACTCTCCGTTGACTGAAGCTTTCTTT	CASSDSPLTEAFF
.	TRBV28	TRBJ2-7	.	TGTGCCAGCAGTATGAGGGGACTTTACGAGCAGTACTTC	CASSMRGLYEQYF
once	TRBV7-9	TRBJ2-1	TRBD1	TGTGCTAGCTCGGACAGGGGGTACAATGAGCAGTTCTTC	CASSDRGYNEQFF
once	TRBV7-8	TRBJ2-7	TRBD1	TGTGCCAGCAGCTTAGGCCGGACAGGAGCCGGCGAGCAGTACTTC	CASSLGRTGAGEQYF
.	TRBV5-4	TRBJ2-4	TRBD1	TGTGCCAGCACCCCAGGACAGGAAAACATTCAGTACTTC	CASTPGQENIQYF
once	TRBV15	TRBJ1-2	.	TGTGCCACCAGCAGAGAGGAAGGGGATGGCTACACCTTC	CATSREEGDGYTF
once	TRBV3-1/TRBV3-2	TRBJ2-1	.	TGTGTCAGCAGCCCCTTAGCTCAGTACAATGAGCAGTTCTTC	CVSSPLAQYNEQFF
.	TRBV6-4	TRBJ1-2	TRBD1	TGTGCCAGCAGTGACACTAGACAGGGAATGCTTGGCTACACCTTC	CASSDTRQGMLGYTF
.	TRBV19	TRBJ2-3	TRBD2	TGTGCCAGTACTAGCGGGGGGTCGCTCACAGATACGCAGTATTTT	CASTSGGSLTDTQYF
.	TRBV5-1	TRBJ2-3	.	TGCGCCAGCAGCCCCGGACAAGACACAGATACGCAGTATTTT	CASSPGQDTDTQYF
.	TRBV6-5	TRBJ1-5	.	TGTGCCAGCAGGGTCCAGAGTAACAGTCAACCCCAGCATTTT	CASRVQSNSQPQHF
once	TRBV2	TRBJ2-3	.	TGTGCCAGCCGTGAGGGGCAGGGTGGCACAGATACGCAGTATTTT	CASREGQGGTDTQYF
.	TRBV25-1	TRBJ2-5	.	TGTGCCAGCAGTGAGCCCCTGGGGAGTGGAGAGACCCAGTACTTC	CASSEPLGSGETQYF
.	TRBV7-6	TRBJ1-6	.	TGTGCCAGCAGATTGAGCTCCTATAATTCACCCCTCCACTTT	CASRLSSYNSPLHF
few	TRBV7-9	TRBJ1-2	.	TGTGCCAGCAGCTGGCGAGGGGGAGGTCTGGGCTATGGCTACACCTTC	CASSWRGGGLGYGYTF
.	TRBV5-6	TRBJ2-7	.	TGTGCCAGCAGCTTGTTGGGACCGAGAAACTACGAGCAGTACTTC	CASSLLGPRNYEQYF
once	TRBV9	TRBJ2-1	.	TGTGCCAGCAGCGTAACCCTGACAGGCTCCTACAATGAGCAGTTCTTC	CASSVTLTGSYNEQFF
few	TRBV5-5	TRBJ1-2	TRBD1	TGTGCCAGCAGCCTGAGGGCAGGGGGCGTGGGTGGCTACACCTTC	CASSLRAGGVGGYTF
once	TRBV4-3	TRBJ1-6	.	TGCGCCAGCAGCCAAGGAAGGGGGGGGATAAACGGTTCACCCCTCCACTTT	CASSQGRGGINGSPLHF
.	TRBV12-3/TRBV12-4	TRBJ1-4	.	TGTGCCAGCAGTTTCAATACTAATGAAAAACTGTTTTTT	CASSFNTNEKLFF
.	TRBV7-3	TRBJ1-6	.	TGTGCCAGCAGCGCAAACGTCGGTTCACCCCTCCACTTT	CASSANVGSPLHF
.	TRBV4-2	TRBJ2-5	.	TGTGCCAGCAGCCACTCCGGACAGCAAGAGACCCAGTACTTC	CASSHSGQQETQYF
.	TRBV24-1	TRBJ1-2	.	TGTGCCACCAGTAAAATGGATTTCTCTGGCTACACCTTC	CATSKMDFSGYTF
few	TRBV5-6	TRBJ1-3	.	TGTGCCAGCAGCTTTGCCGGAAACACCATATATTTT	CASSFAGNTIYF
.	TRBV6-6	TRBJ2-2	.	TGTGCCAGCAGTTTGCGGACTGACACCGGGGAGCTGTTTTTT	CASSLRTDTGELFF
.	TRBV19	TRBJ2-1	.	TGTGCCAGTAGTCCTCGGGGGTTAGAGCAGTTCTTC	CASSPRGLEQFF
.	TRBV15	TRBJ1-2	.	TGTGCCACCAGCGACGAGGAAGGGCTCTATGGCTACACCTTC	CATSDEEGLYGYTF
once	TRBV7-9	TRBJ2-2	.	TGTGCCAGCAGCCCTACCCCACGGGGAATTAACACCGGGGAGCTGTTTTTT	CASSPTPRGINTGELFF
.	TRBV27	TRBJ2-7	.	TGTGCCAGCAGTTTTTCACCAGGGACACTCGAGCAGTACTTC	CASSFSPGTLEQYF
.	TRBV28	TRBJ2-7	TRBD2	TGTGCCAGCAGTCAAGGACTAGCGGGGTCCCCCTACGAGCAGTACTTC	CASSQGLAGSPYEQYF
.	TRBV7-2	TRBJ2-7	.	TGTGCCAGCAGCGCATCCAGTGGGTACCTCCCCTACGAGCAGTACTTC	CASSASSGYLPYEQYF
.	TRBV29-1	TRBJ2-1	.	TGCAGCGTTGTTACGGCTAGCCGGGCCAACAATGAGCAGTTCTTC	CSVVTASRANNEQFF
.	TRBV14	TRBJ2-7	.	TGTGCCAGCAGTGTTATCGACGGACCCTACGAGCAGTACTTC	CASSVIDGPYEQYF
.	TRBV7-2	TRBJ1-5	.	TGTGCCAGCAGCCTTCAACCCTATAGCAATCAGCCCCAGCATTTT	CASSLQPYSNQPQHF
.	TRBV24-1	TRBJ1-2	.	TGTGCCACCAGTGAATCGACCCCTGCCTATGGCTACACCTTC	CATSESTPAYGYTF